The T cell receptor beta chain described here comes from a study of T cell responses to AZD1222 COVID-19 vaccine. Study outcomes and limitations: Vaccine-related CD4 TCRs covered spike, predominating at 160-218 and 743-854. Baseline seropositives among AZD1222 recipients totaled only six or seven.

About this clone itself: Antigen specificity is unknown.

TCRdb's copy holds only in-frame clones and misses some; the assay was immunoSEQ multiplex PCR. The table lists 150,000 to 200,000 clones, roughly 90% of them singletons, with about 3% in the top ten. The V gene lost 5 bases and the J gene lost 7 bases, with 12 bases spanning the gap. Looked up from germline, CDR1 is SGHTA and CDR2 is FQGTGA. The CDR3 contains 13 residues. The chain links TRBV7-3 to TRBJ2-1; D possibly corresponds to TRBD1 (5 bases). This TCR was recovered from an adult in good health. Sample: peripheral blood, taken on day 0 of AZD1222 vaccination. The CDR3 reads CASSPPQGNEQFF. CDR3 nucleotides: TGTGCCAGCAGCCCCCCTCAGGGAAATGAGCAGTTCTTC.